This TCR beta chain comes out of a study of blood T cells in healthy people across ages. Study results and limitations: From one million sequenced T cells, diversity estimates were lower bounds. PBMCs were not sorted, which prevented a conclusive comparison of naive versus antigen-experienced cells. Expanded clonotype changes were possibly confounded by unknown donor CMV status.

There are many counts of this clonotype. Its specificity is not known. The second PCR ran about 6 to 11 cycles with a sample-barcoded 5' primer and J-beta primers. TCRdb independently ran MiXCR on the 5' RACE reads; one entry per CDR3 protein. The table has about 1.1 million distinct CDR3 sequences, 30% to 40% seen once; the top ten hold approximately 14%. The V gene's germline CDR1 is MNHNY and CDR2 SVGAGI (reference sequence). V lost 6 bases and J 8 bases, leaving 20 bases between the germline ends. The CDR3 has 15 residues. The chain uses TRBV6-6 and TRBJ2-1, with D possibly matching TRBD2 (7 bases). Input material: blood. This TCR derives from a man between 18 and 29 years old in good health. CDR3 sequence (DNA): TGTGCCAGCAGAGACCCCCGGGGGGCGGCTGATGAGCAGTTCTTC. Its translation is CASRDPRGAADEQFF.